This TCR beta chain emerged from a study of cytomegalovirus exposure and HLA in healthy donors. Whole-study results and caveats: Analysis performed later found more than 15,000 TCR beta sequences associated with HLA alleles at 0.05 false discovery rate.

Germline CDR1 reads SGHAT; CDR2 reads FQNNGV. V shed 6 bases, J shed 4 bases, and the junction held 5 bases outside the gene matches. This CDR3 is built from 14 residues. A remark on this clone: Its target is unknown.

The PCR was carried out with 60 Vbeta primers and 13 Jbeta primers. Here immunoSEQ multiplex PCR was the method, and the copy in TCRdb shows in-frame clones only, minus some. The sample has around 250,000 clones, about nine tenths seen once. Sequencing was done on a sample of PBMCs. The receptor was derived from a girl aged 2-10 years in good health and CMV-seronegative. The chain recombines TRBV11-2 with TRBJ2-3; 9 bases fit TRBD2. The CDR3 reads CASRKRGVSDTQYF. CDR3 sequence (DNA): TGTGCCAGCAGAAAGCGGGGGGTGTCAGATACGCAGTATTTT.